A selection of T cell receptor beta chains follows, all from one sample in a study of blood T cell repertoires in COVID-19. Produced via immunoSEQ multiplex PCR; TCRdb's table is partial and in-frame only. The table includes 100,000 to 150,000 clones, roughly 80% detected once. Sequencing was performed on peripheral blood. These receptors were obtained from a woman aged 50 to 65 with acute or convalescent COVID-19. Each CDR3 is given with its conserved first and last residue. The D gene is left open where the match is weak. The listing skips clone size in some rows; elsewhere it reads once, few, many or a size class.

>few|TRBV20-1|TRBJ1-1|.
CSADNRVAAFF
TGCAGTGCCGATAACAGGGTAGCAGCTTTCTTT
>.|TRBV18|TRBJ2-3|TRBD2
CASSPVGGITDTQYF
TGTGCCAGCTCACCAGTGGGGGGGATAACAGATACGCAGTATTTT
>.|TRBV11-2|TRBJ2-2|.
CASSVRGWDTGELFF
TGTGCCAGCAGCGTCAGGGGATGGGACACCGGGGAGCTGTTTTTT
>few|TRBV19|TRBJ1-2|.
CASPRGAFSGYTF
TGTGCCAGTCCACGGGGGGCGTTTAGTGGCTACACCTTC
>.|TRBV10-1|TRBJ2-2|TRBD2
CASTRGGENTGELFF
TGCGCCAGCACCCGCGGGGGGGAGAACACCGGGGAGCTGTTTTTT
>.|TRBV5-5|TRBJ2-5|.
CASSLESWLTQYF
TGTGCCAGCAGCTTGGAATCGTGGCTGACCCAGTACTTC
>.|TRBV5-5|TRBJ2-3|.
CASSSEFGGLAVTDTQYF
TGTGCCAGCAGCTCGGAGTTCGGGGGGCTAGCGGTGACAGATACGCAGTATTTT
>.|TRBV6-5|TRBJ2-4|.
CASSPLQGGLNIQYF
TGTGCCAGCAGTCCACTCCAGGGGGGATTAAACATTCAGTACTTC
>.|TRBV5-8|TRBJ2-3|TRBD2
CASSLVSFSAGGLDTQYF
TGTGCCAGCAGCTTGGTTTCATTTTCCGCGGGGGGGCTAGATACGCAGTATTTT
>once|TRBV5-1|TRBJ1-1|.
CASSRGMNTEAFF
TGCGCCAGCAGCAGGGGCATGAACACTGAAGCTTTCTTT
>once|TRBV19|TRBJ1-1|TRBD1
CASSTRTGGAWNTEAFF
TGTGCCAGTAGTACCCGGACAGGGGGCGCATGGAACACTGAAGCTTTCTTT
>.|TRBV6-5|TRBJ2-7|TRBD1
CASIPTGGSYEQYF
TGTGCCAGCATCCCGACAGGGGGATCCTACGAGCAGTACTTC
>.|TRBV29-1|TRBJ1-4|.
CSSYMAGNEKLFF
TGCAGCTCCTACATGGCGGGTAATGAAAAACTGTTTTTT
>once|TRBV19|TRBJ1-2|TRBD1
CASSSWDRDYGYTF
TGTGCCAGTAGTAGTTGGGACAGGGACTATGGCTACACCTTC
>.|TRBV5-4|TRBJ1-4|.
CASSLGGHSNEKLFF
TGTGCCAGCAGCTTGGGGGGACACTCTAATGAAAAACTGTTTTTT
>few|TRBV10-3|TRBJ1-2|TRBD1
CAITTGGLGNYGYTF
TGTGCCATCACTACAGGGGGCTTGGGAAACTATGGCTACACCTTC
>.|TRBV2|TRBJ2-7|.
CASNREGFSGQYF
TGTGCCAGCAATCGCGAGGGTTTCAGTGGGCAGTACTTC
>.|TRBV29-1|TRBJ1-1|.
CSAQYRGNTEAFF
TGCAGCGCCCAATATCGGGGGAACACTGAAGCTTTCTTT
>.|TRBV5-4|TRBJ2-1|TRBD1
CASSDRTGGANNEQFF
TGTGCCAGCAGCGATAGGACAGGGGGCGCAAACAATGAGCAGTTCTTC
>.|TRBV6-1|TRBJ1-3|.
CASSEGTGSSGNTIYF
TGTGCCAGCAGTGAAGGGACGGGATCCTCTGGAAACACCATATATTTT
>.|TRBV6-6|TRBJ1-6|.
CASSPLQAQEGYSYNSPLHF
TGTGCCAGCAGTCCCCTACAGGCGCAGGAGGGGTACTCCTATAATTCACCCCTCCACTTT
>.|TRBV29-1|TRBJ1-2|.
CSVEGLAYGYTF
TGCAGCGTTGAGGGGCTCGCCTATGGCTACACCTTC
>few|TRBV14|TRBJ1-3|TRBD1
CASSQVQGANTIYF
TGTGCCAGCAGCCAAGTCCAGGGGGCGAACACCATATATTTT
>.|TRBV30|TRBJ1-4|.
CAWSGGQGSEKLFF
TGTGCCTGGAGTGGTGGCCAGGGGTCTGAAAAACTGTTTTTT
>.|TRBV6-1|TRBJ1-2|TRBD1
CASSDDPGQAKGYTF
TGTGCCAGCAGTGATGACCCGGGACAGGCTAAAGGCTACACCTTC
>few|TRBV6-5|TRBJ1-1|.
CASRPDMWNTEAFF
TGTGCCAGCAGACCCGACATGTGGAACACTGAAGCTTTCTTT
>.|TRBV5-4|TRBJ2-7|.
CASSLDNRAYEQYF
TGTGCCAGCAGCTTGGATAACAGGGCTTACGAGCAGTACTTC
>.|TRBV27|TRBJ1-5|.
CASSLGRPGQPQHF
TGTGCCAGCAGCCTGGGCAGGCCCGGTCAGCCCCAGCATTTT
>.|TRBV3-1/TRBV3-2|TRBJ2-7|.
CASSQEGGAGRLEQYF
TGTGCCAGCAGCCAAGAGGGGGGGGCAGGGAGGCTCGAGCAGTACTTC
>.|TRBV5-1|TRBJ2-2|TRBD1
CASSSPPGQTNTGELFF
TGCGCCAGCAGCTCCCCCCCGGGACAGACTAACACCGGGGAGCTGTTTTTT
>.|TRBV5-1|TRBJ1-2|TRBD1
CASSSGITGVIGYTF
TGCGCCAGCAGCTCTGGGATAACAGGGGTTATCGGCTACACCTTC
>.|TRBV4-2|TRBJ2-1|TRBD2
CASSLGTSGVLDEQFF
TGTGCCAGCAGCCTCGGGACTAGCGGAGTGTTGGATGAGCAGTTCTTC
>.|TRBV3-1/TRBV3-2|TRBJ2-5|TRBD2
CASSSGTSGGLSETQYF
TGTGCCAGCAGCTCCGGGACTAGCGGGGGTCTAAGTGAGACCCAGTACTTC
>.|TRBV6-5|TRBJ1-2|TRBD1
CASRTTGGRYGYTF
TGTGCCAGCAGGACGACAGGGGGCCGCTATGGCTACACCTTC
>.|TRBV5-1|TRBJ2-1|TRBD1
CASSLQGQGGNEQFF
TGCGCCAGCAGCTTACAGGGACAGGGGGGGAATGAGCAGTTCTTC
>.|TRBV29-1|TRBJ2-2|.
CSVVVVGGTGELFF
TGCAGCGTTGTGGTAGTAGGGGGCACCGGGGAGCTGTTTTTT
>.|TRBV2|TRBJ1-2|TRBD1
CASNPQGQGGYGYTF
TGTGCCAGCAATCCCCAAGGACAGGGTGGATATGGCTACACCTTC
>.|TRBV4-2|TRBJ1-2|.
CASSSLDYYGYTF
TGTGCCAGCAGCTCCCTAGATTACTATGGCTACACCTTC
>.|TRBV9|TRBJ1-2|TRBD1
CASSVAGGTGNGYTF
TGTGCCAGCAGCGTAGCTGGAGGGACAGGGAATGGCTACACCTTC
>.|TRBV11-2|TRBJ2-5|TRBD2
CASSLRGAPLETQYF
TGTGCCAGCAGCTTGCGGGGGGCTCCCTTGGAGACCCAGTACTTC
>.|TRBV5-1|TRBJ1-1|.
CASSPTTSSLNTEAFF
TGCGCCAGCAGCCCTACGACATCATCCTTGAACACTGAAGCTTTCTTT
>once|TRBV6-1|TRBJ2-1|.
CASSEQPGEGDEQFF
TGTGCCAGCAGTGAACAGCCAGGGGAAGGCGATGAGCAGTTCTTC
>.|TRBV11-2|TRBJ2-2|.
CASSLDQTFNWKLFF
TGTGCCAGCAGCTTAGATCAGACTTTTAACTGGAAGCTGTTTTTT
>.|TRBV3-1/TRBV3-2|TRBJ1-1|TRBD1
CASSRGDSGGLAFF
TGTGCCAGCAGCCGAGGGGACAGCGGCGGGTTGGCTTTCTTT
>.|TRBV9|TRBJ2-1|TRBD1
CASSVDAGTGRNEQFF
TGTGCCAGCAGCGTAGATGCCGGGACAGGGCGCAATGAGCAGTTCTTC
>.|TRBV29-1|TRBJ1-4|.
CSVGGPNERDEKLFF
TGCAGCGTTGGGGGGCCCAACGAAAGGGATGAAAAACTGTTTTTT
>.|TRBV2|TRBJ1-5|.
CASSQGDYSNQPQHF
TGTGCCAGCAGTCAAGGAGATTATAGCAATCAGCCCCAGCATTTT
>.|TRBV25-1|TRBJ1-6|.
CASSDRSGGSNSPLHF
TGTGCCAGCAGTGATCGCTCGGGGGGCTCTAATTCACCCCTCCACTTT
>.|TRBV5-1|TRBJ1-5|.
CASSDPPSGDQPQHF
TGCGCCAGCAGCGATCCGCCCTCCGGGGATCAGCCCCAGCATTTT
>.|TRBV5-1|TRBJ1-1|.
CASSPRTDLNTEAFF
TGCGCCAGCAGCCCGAGGACAGATTTGAACACTGAAGCTTTCTTT
>.|TRBV6-5|TRBJ2-1|TRBD2
CASSWGGGPKNEQFF
TGTGCCAGCAGTTGGGGCGGGGGGCCGAAAAATGAGCAGTTCTTC